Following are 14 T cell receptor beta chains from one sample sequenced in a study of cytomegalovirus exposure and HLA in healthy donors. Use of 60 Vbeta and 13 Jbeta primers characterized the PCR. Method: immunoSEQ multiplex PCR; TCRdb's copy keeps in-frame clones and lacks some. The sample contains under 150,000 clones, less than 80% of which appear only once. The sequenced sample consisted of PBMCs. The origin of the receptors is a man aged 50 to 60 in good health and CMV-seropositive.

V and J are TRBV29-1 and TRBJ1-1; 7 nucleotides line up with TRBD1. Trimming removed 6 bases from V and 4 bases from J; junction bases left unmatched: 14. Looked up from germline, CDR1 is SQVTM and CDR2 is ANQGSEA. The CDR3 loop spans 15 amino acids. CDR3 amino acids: CSVPRGAVGLTEAFF. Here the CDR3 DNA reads TGCAGCGTCCCCAGGGGGGCCGTGGGCCTCACTGAAGCTTTCTTT. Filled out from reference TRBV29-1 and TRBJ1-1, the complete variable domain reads SAVISQKPSRDICQRGTSLTIQCQVDSQVTMMFWYRQQPGQSLTLIATANQGSEATYESGFVIDKFPISRPNLTFSTLTVSNMSPEDSSIYLCSVPRGAVGLTEAFFGQGTRLTVV.

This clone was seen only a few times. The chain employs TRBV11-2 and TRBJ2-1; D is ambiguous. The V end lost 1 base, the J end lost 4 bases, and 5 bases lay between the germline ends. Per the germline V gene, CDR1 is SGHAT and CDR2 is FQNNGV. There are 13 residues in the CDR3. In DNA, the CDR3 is TGTGCCAGCAGCTTAGGCCAGTACAATGAGCAGTTCTTC. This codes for CASSLGQYNEQFF.

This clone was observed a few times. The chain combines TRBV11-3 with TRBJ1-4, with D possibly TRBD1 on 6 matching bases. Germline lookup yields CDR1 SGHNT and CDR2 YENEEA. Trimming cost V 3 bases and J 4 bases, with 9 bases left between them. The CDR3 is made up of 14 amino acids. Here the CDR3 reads CASSFGTLNEKLFF. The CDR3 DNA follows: TGTGCCAGCAGCTTCGGGACACTTAATGAAAAACTGTTTTTT.

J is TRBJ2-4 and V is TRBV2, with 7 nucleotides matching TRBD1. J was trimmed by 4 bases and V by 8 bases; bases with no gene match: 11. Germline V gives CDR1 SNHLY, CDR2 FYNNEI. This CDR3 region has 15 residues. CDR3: CASLTGADSKNIQYF. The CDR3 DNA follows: TGTGCCAGCCTAACAGGGGCGGATTCGAAAAACATTCAGTACTTC.

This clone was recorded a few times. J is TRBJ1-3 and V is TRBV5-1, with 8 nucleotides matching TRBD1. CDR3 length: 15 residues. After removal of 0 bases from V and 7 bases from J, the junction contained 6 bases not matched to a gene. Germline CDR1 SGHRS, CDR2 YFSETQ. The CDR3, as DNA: TGCGCCAGCAGCTTGGAGACAGGGGTATGGAACACCATATATTTT. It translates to CASSLETGVWNTIYF.

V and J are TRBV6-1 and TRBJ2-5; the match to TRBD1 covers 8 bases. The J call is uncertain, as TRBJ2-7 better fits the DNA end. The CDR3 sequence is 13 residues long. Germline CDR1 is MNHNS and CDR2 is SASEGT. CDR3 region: CASSLRTGREQYF. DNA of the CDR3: TGTGCCAGCAGTCTTCGGACAGGGCGCGAGCAGTACTTC.

This CDR3 is CAISGASIAGETQYF. The CDR3 DNA follows: TGTGCCATCAGTGGGGCCTCTATAGCGGGAGAGACCCAGTACTTC. The chain is built from TRBV10-3 and TRBJ2-5; 7 bases are a match to TRBD2. Germline V gives CDR1 ENHRY, CDR2 SYGVKD. Germline trimming cut 4 bases from V and 4 bases from J; bases unmatched to any gene: 9. This CDR3 is built from 15 residues.

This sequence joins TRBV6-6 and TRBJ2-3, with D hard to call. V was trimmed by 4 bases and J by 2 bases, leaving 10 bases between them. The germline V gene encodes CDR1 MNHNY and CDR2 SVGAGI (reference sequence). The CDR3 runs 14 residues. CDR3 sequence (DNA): TGTGCCAGCAGTTTAAGCTCTTTCACAGATACGCAGTATTTT. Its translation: CASSLSSFTDTQYF.

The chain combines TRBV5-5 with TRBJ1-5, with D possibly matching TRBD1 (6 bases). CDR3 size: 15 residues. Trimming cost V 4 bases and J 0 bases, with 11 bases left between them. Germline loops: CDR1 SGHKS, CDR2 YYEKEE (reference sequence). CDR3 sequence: CASSATGTSNQPQHF. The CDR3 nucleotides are TGTGCCAGCAGCGCAACAGGGACTAGCAATCAGCCCCAGCATTTT.

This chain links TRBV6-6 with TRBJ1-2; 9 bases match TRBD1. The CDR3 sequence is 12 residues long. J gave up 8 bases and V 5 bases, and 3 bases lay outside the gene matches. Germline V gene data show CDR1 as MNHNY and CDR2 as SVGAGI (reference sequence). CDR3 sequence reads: CASSLGQGGYTF. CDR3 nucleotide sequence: TGTGCCAGCAGTCTCGGACAGGGGGGCTACACCTTC.

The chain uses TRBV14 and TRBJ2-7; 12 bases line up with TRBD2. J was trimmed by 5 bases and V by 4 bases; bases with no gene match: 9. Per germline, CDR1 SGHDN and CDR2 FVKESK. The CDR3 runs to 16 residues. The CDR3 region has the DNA TGTGCCAGCAGCCCACTAGCGGGAGGATATCGGGACGAGCAGTACTTC. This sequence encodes CASSPLAGGYRDEQYF. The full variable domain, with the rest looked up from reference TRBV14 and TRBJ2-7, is EAGVTQFPSHSVIEKGQTVTLRCDPISGHDNLYWYRRVMGKEIKFLLHFVKESKQDESGMPNNRFLAERTGGTYSTLKVQPAELEDSGVYFCASSPLAGGYRDEQYFGPGTRLTVT.

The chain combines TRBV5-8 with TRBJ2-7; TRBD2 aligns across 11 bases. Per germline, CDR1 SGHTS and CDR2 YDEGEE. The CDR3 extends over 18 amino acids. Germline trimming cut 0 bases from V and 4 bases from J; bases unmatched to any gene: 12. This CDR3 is CASSLAGVAGGRRYEQYF. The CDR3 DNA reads TGTGCCAGCAGCTTGGCGGGGGTAGCGGGAGGGAGGCGGTACGAGCAGTACTTC.

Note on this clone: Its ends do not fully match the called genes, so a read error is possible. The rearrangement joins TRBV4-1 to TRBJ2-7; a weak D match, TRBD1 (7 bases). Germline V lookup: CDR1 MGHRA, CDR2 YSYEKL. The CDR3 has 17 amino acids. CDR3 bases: TGCGCCAGCAGCAAAGATAGCGGTCAGGGGGTCTCCTACGAGCAGTACTTC. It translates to CASSKDSGQGVSYEQYF.

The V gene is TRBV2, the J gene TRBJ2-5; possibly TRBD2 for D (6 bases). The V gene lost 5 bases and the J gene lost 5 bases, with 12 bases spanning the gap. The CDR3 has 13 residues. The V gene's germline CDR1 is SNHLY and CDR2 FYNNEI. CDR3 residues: CASSSGLVETQYF. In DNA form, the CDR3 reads TGTGCCAGCAGTTCGGGACTCGTGGAGACCCAGTACTTC.